The rows below give T cell receptor beta chains drawn from one sample of a study of early T cells in non-severe SARS-CoV-2 infection. TCRdb redid the calling of the 5' RACE reads with MiXCR, one entry per CDR3 protein. The sample carries approximately 30,000 distinct CDR3 sequences, 3% to 5% recorded once. Sequencing input: whole blood. These receptors came from an adult who was a healthcare worker with PCR-confirmed SARS-CoV-2 infection or an uninfected control (not recorded which). CDR3s include the opening cysteine and the closing phenylalanine or tryptophan. D genes are given only for firm matches.

CDR3 protein | J gene | V gene | D gene
CASSLDWSPQYEQYF | TRBJ2-7 | TRBV11-2 | -
CASSLDRDFWDGYTF | TRBJ1-2 | TRBV14 | TRBD1
CASSLIRTGELFF | TRBJ2-2 | TRBV7-6 | -
CASSSNSYTF | TRBJ1-2 | TRBV7-9 | -
CASSPRTPSTDTQYF | TRBJ2-3 | TRBV11-2 | -
CASSLTRGLEAFF | TRBJ1-1 | TRBV7-3 | TRBD1
CASSTGTGGETQYF | TRBJ2-5 | TRBV5-1 | TRBD1
CASSSTGGYYGYTF | TRBJ1-2 | TRBV5-6 | TRBD1
CASSSAGTGATGELFF | TRBJ2-2 | TRBV5-1 | TRBD1
CASSAGNILDTQYF | TRBJ2-3 | TRBV7-9 | -
CASRAATSLSNQPQHF | TRBJ1-5 | TRBV6-1 | -
CSARRVAGAGEQYF | TRBJ2-7 | TRBV20-1 | TRBD2
CSVEVRNEAFF | TRBJ1-1 | TRBV29-1 | -
CASSTSGTGGTDTQYF | TRBJ2-3 | TRBV5-1 | TRBD1
CASSHIRQAYGYTF | TRBJ1-2 | TRBV12-3/TRBV12-4 | -
CASSLSRGNNEQFF | TRBJ2-1 | TRBV7-3 | -
CAWSAQGVNTEAFF | TRBJ1-1 | TRBV30 | TRBD1
CASSRSGTGELFF | TRBJ2-2 | TRBV7-2 | -
CASEFSGRGSYNEQFF | TRBJ2-1 | TRBV30 | TRBD2
CASSTGQGRTGELFF | TRBJ2-2 | TRBV12-3/TRBV12-4 | TRBD1
CASSPSVRQGITGELFF | TRBJ2-2 | TRBV9 | -
CASLDRMNTEAFF | TRBJ1-1 | TRBV11-2 | TRBD1
CASSWGWEQYF | TRBJ2-7 | TRBV7-9 | -
CASSQDTGRTNEKLFF | TRBJ1-4 | TRBV4-3 | -
CASSDASRAATDTQYF | TRBJ2-3 | TRBV6-5 | -
CASSLAKGYEQYF | TRBJ2-7 | TRBV5-1 | -
CASRSSGQGSGYGYTF | TRBJ1-2 | TRBV6-5 | TRBD1
CASSLNVLGYGYTF | TRBJ1-2 | TRBV7-7 | -
CSVEVGGAGNTIYF | TRBJ1-3 | TRBV29-1 | -
CASSLGVSGTGVMNTEAFF | TRBJ1-1 | TRBV7-2 | TRBD1
CASSESGSNQPQHF | TRBJ1-5 | TRBV10-1 | -
CSATDPNGGRGKNIQYF | TRBJ2-4 | TRBV20-1 | -
CASSSIGTGEDTQYF | TRBJ2-3 | TRBV6-2/TRBV6-3 | TRBD1
CSVDGTDDYGYTF | TRBJ1-2 | TRBV29-1 | -
CASSPRFAQGSDTQYF | TRBJ2-3 | TRBV18 | -
CASSSGQGNPRQETQYF | TRBJ2-5 | TRBV6-2/TRBV6-3 | TRBD1
CASRMFTGTGVNGYTF | TRBJ1-2 | TRBV5-1 | TRBD1
CSVRGQGTDTQYF | TRBJ2-3 | TRBV29-1 | TRBD1
CASNRVYSNQPQHF | TRBJ1-5 | TRBV6-5 | -
CSASVNTEAFF | TRBJ1-1 | TRBV20-1 | -
CASSLTGGAYNEQFF | TRBJ2-1 | TRBV3-1 | TRBD1
CASSLAGDRYYEQYF | TRBJ2-7 | TRBV7-9 | -
CASSTYRTGGKETQYF | TRBJ2-5 | TRBV6-2/TRBV6-3 | TRBD1
CAWSEAGVVFMETQYF | TRBJ2-5 | TRBV30 | -
CASSKRESLREAFF | TRBJ1-1 | TRBV12-3/TRBV12-4 | -
CARAGEGKNIQYF | TRBJ2-4 | TRBV10-1 | TRBD2
CASSRGGLLTDTQYF | TRBJ2-3 | TRBV9 | TRBD2
CASRRTGDGANVLTF | TRBJ2-6 | TRBV5-6 | TRBD1
CASSSQGGRQPQHF | TRBJ1-5 | TRBV7-9 | -
CASSPRGAGYLVDEQFF | TRBJ2-1 | TRBV12-3/TRBV12-4 | -
CSVPGVAGASGETQYF | TRBJ2-5 | TRBV29-1 | TRBD2
CASSSDIAVPEQYF | TRBJ2-7 | TRBV11-2 | -
CASSGSLSWASGSNEQFF | TRBJ2-1 | TRBV12-3/TRBV12-4 | TRBD2
CASSDPGWNTEAFF | TRBJ1-1 | TRBV25-1 | -
CASRRAGTNTGELFF | TRBJ2-2 | TRBV11-3 | -